These 19 T cell receptor beta chains share one sample of origin, sequenced in a study of blood T cell repertoires in COVID-19. The data were produced by immunoSEQ multiplex PCR, yet TCRdb's version contains in-frame clones alone and is incomplete. This sample has hundreds of thousands of clones, with around 89% found just once. Sequencing was performed on PBMCs or T cells enriched from blood (not recorded which). The receptors come from a woman between 40 and 55 years old who had recovered from COVID-19.

This clone came up once. The chain couples TRBV29-1 to TRBJ1-4; 8 bases fit TRBD1. This CDR3 is 13 amino acids long. CDR1 and CDR2 (germline): SQVTM, ANQGSEA. Trimming at V came to 7 bases and at J to 4 bases, leaving 5 bases not matched to a gene. The CDR3 nucleotides are TGCAGCGCCGGACAGGGTGGTAATGAAAAACTGTTTTTT. This translates into CSAGQGGNEKLFF. Variable domain in full (rest from reference TRBV29-1 and TRBJ1-4): SAVISQKPSRDICQRGTSLTIQCQVDSQVTMMFWYRQQPGQSLTLIATANQGSEATYESGFVIDKFPISRPNLTFSTLTVSNMSPEDSSIYLCSAGQGGNEKLFFGSGTQLSVL.

The V and J genes are TRBV12-3 or TRBV12-4 and TRBJ2-2; possibly TRBD2 for D (6 bases). Trimming removed 8 bases from V and 4 bases from J, with 11 bases in between. This CDR3 has 13 residues. The CDR3 spells CASAGRGTGELFF. CDR3 coding DNA: TGTGCCAGCGCGGGAAGGGGCACCGGGGAGCTGTTTTTT.

This chain links TRBV18 with TRBJ2-7, with unresolved D. The germline CDR1 and CDR2 sequences are KGHSH and LQKENI. V was cut by 2 bases and J by 0 bases, with 11 bases left in between. The CDR3 has 15 residues. CDR3 sequence reads: CASSPGQLISYEQYF. The CDR3 DNA sequence: TGTGCCAGCTCACCAGGGCAGTTAATCTCCTACGAGCAGTACTTC.

Note on this clone: The junction and the germline gene differ at one end; a read error may be behind it. The genes are TRBV7-7 and TRBJ2-1; 9 bases agree with TRBD1. This CDR3 has 15 amino acids. Germline values: CDR1 SSHAT, CDR2 FNYEAQ (reference sequence). In nucleotides, the CDR3 is TGTGCTAGCAGCTTAGGGACAGGGACTGAGAATGAGCAGTTCTTC. Its protein product is CASSLGTGTENEQFF.

CDR3 residues: CASTLDRVAGYTF. The DNA for the CDR3 is TGTGCCAGCACCCTGGACAGGGTTGCGGGCTACACCTTC. This rearrangement joins TRBV12-3 or TRBV12-4 to TRBJ1-2; 8 bases agree with TRBD1. The V segment lost 7 bases and the J segment 8 bases; nucleotides outside the gene matches: 9. The length of the CDR3 is 13 residues.

V is TRBV7-6 and J is TRBJ2-7, with TRBD2 identical over 8 bases. This CDR3 is built from 15 residues. Losses at the gene ends were 5 bases for V and 5 bases for J; bases not matched to a gene: 11. The V gene's germline CDR1 is SGHVS and CDR2 FNYEAQ. CDR3 sequence reads: CASSPPGLAGHEQYF. The DNA for the CDR3 is TGTGCCAGCAGCCCGCCAGGACTAGCAGGCCACGAGCAGTACTTC.

This sequence joins TRBV7-3 and TRBJ2-5; no definite D call. This CDR3 has 14 residues. V lost 1 base, J lost 0 bases, and 6 bases lay in between. The V gene's germline CDR1 is SGHTA and CDR2 FQGTGA. This CDR3 reads CASSLMGDQETQYF. Here the CDR3 DNA reads TGTGCCAGCAGCTTAATGGGCGACCAAGAGACCCAGTACTTC.

The chain is built from TRBV6-1 and TRBJ1-1, with D possibly TRBD1 on 6 matching bases. The V and J ends lost 1 base and 4 bases respectively, with 13 bases between them. The CDR3 consists of 15 residues. Per germline, CDR1 MNHNS and CDR2 SASEGT. The DNA for the CDR3 is TGTGCCAGCAGTGAAGGTGGCAGGGGAAGCACTGAAGCTTTCTTT. Translating it yields CASSEGGRGSTEAFF.

The V call is TRBV19, the J call TRBJ2-3; D is possibly TRBD2 (6 bases). V lost 4 bases and J 4 bases, leaving 15 bases between the germline ends. Germline V gene data show CDR1 as LNHDA and CDR2 as SQIVND (reference sequence). This CDR3 has 15 residues. DNA for the CDR3: TGTGCCAGTAGTACCTGGGGACTGGGCCCAGATACGCAGTATTTT. Translation: CASSTWGLGPDTQYF.

This clone is a singleton in its sample. V is TRBV29-1 and J is TRBJ2-3; TRBD2 is a possible D gene (6 bases). Germline V gene data show CDR1 as SQVTM and CDR2 as ANQGSEA. V dropped 1 base and J dropped 0 bases, with 11 bases sitting between them. The CDR3 runs 15 residues. The CDR3 bases are TGCAGCGTTGAAGGCCCAAGCGGGAGCACAGATACGCAGTATTTT. Translating gives CSVEGPSGSTDTQYF.

The J gene is TRBJ1-2, the V gene TRBV5-1; D remains unclear. Germline V gene lookup returns CDR1 SGHRS and CDR2 YFSETQ. The CDR3 covers 14 residues. Trimming left V 5 bases short and J 0 bases short, with 11 bases between. The CDR3 DNA sequence: TGCGCCAGCAGGTCTGCGGGGACTAACTATGGCTACACCTTC. Translating gives CASRSAGTNYGYTF.

The rearrangement joins TRBV5-1 to TRBJ1-3; 7 bases align to TRBD1. The CDR3 loop spans 15 amino acids. V lost 3 bases to trimming and J lost 0 bases; unmatched junction nucleotides: 3. Germline V gives CDR1 SGHRS, CDR2 YFSETQ. The CDR3 DNA reads TGCGCCAGCAGCTCGGGACAGCTCTCTGGAAACACCATATATTTT. It is translated as CASSSGQLSGNTIYF.

The rearrangement uses TRBV6-2 or TRBV6-3 and TRBJ2-3; 9 nucleotides line up with TRBD1. The ends lost 4 bases at V and 6 bases at J; junction bases unmatched: 5. Germline lookup yields CDR1 MNHEY and CDR2 SVGEGT. The CDR3 totals 14 residues. The CDR3 spells CASSWGTGLDTQYF. CDR3 bases: TGTGCCAGCAGTTGGGGGACAGGGTTGGATACGCAGTATTTT.

The chain carries TRBV2 and TRBJ2-5; 10 bases align to TRBD2. The trim removed 1 base at V and 2 bases at J, leaving 4 bases unmatched. Germline CDR1 reads SNHLY; CDR2 reads FYNNEI. This CDR3 has 16 amino acids. The CDR3 loop is CASSEGVAGGQETQYF. In DNA, the CDR3 is TGTGCCAGCAGTGAAGGAGTAGCGGGGGGACAAGAGACCCAGTACTTC.

This chain joins TRBV7-9 and TRBJ1-4; TRBD1 matches 9 bases. Losses at the gene ends were 3 bases for V and 8 bases for J; bases not matched to a gene: 10. Germline V lookup: CDR1 SEHNR, CDR2 FQNEAQ (reference sequence). CDR3 size: 16 residues. The CDR3 reads CASSFQAGQGGEKLFF. The CDR3 DNA follows: TGTGCCAGCAGCTTCCAGGCGGGACAGGGAGGCGAAAAACTGTTTTTT.

The V and J genes are TRBV28 and TRBJ2-7; D not certain. CDR3 size: 14 residues. The V end was cut by 5 bases, the J end by 2 bases, with 13 bases between. Germline CDR1 and CDR2: MDHEN and SYDVKM. CDR3 sequence (DNA): TGTGCCAGCAGTCCCACCCGGAGCGCCTACGAGCAGTACTTC. Protein sequence: CASSPTRSAYEQYF.

This rearrangement joins TRBV5-4 to TRBJ2-1; 9 bases map to TRBD2. The germline V gene has CDR1 SGHNT and CDR2 YYREEE (reference sequence). This CDR3 contains 16 residues. The trim removed 3 bases at V and 7 bases at J, leaving 11 bases unmatched. CDR3 loop: CASSWDRGRVSNEQFF. The CDR3 coding sequence is TGTGCCAGCAGCTGGGATCGCGGGAGGGTTTCGAATGAGCAGTTCTTC. Based on the CDR3 plus reference TRBV5-4 and TRBJ2-1, the full variable domain is ETGVTQSPTHLIKTRGQQVTLRCSSQSGHNTVSWYQQALGQGPQFIFQYYREEENGRGNFPPRFSGLQFPNYSSELNVNALELDDSALYLCASSWDRGRVSNEQFFGPGTRLTVL.

The V and J genes are TRBV30 and TRBJ2-5; D remains unclear. The CDR3 runs 12 residues. Deletions cut 3 bases from V and 7 bases from J, with 12 bases between. CDR1 is GTSNPN and CDR2 is SVGIG in the germline V gene (reference sequence). The CDR3 DNA is TGTGCCTGGAGGCAGAGGTACGGGACCCAGTACTTC. This gives the protein CAWRQRYGTQYF.

This rearrangement joins TRBV19 to TRBJ1-1; possibly TRBD1 for D (6 bases). V dropped 3 bases and J dropped 4 bases, with 21 bases sitting between them. Germline loops: CDR1 LNHDA, CDR2 SQIVND (reference sequence). CDR3 length equals 17 residues. This CDR3 is CASSMGQQGLRVTEAFF. DNA of the CDR3: TGTGCCAGTAGTATGGGTCAACAGGGCCTGAGGGTCACTGAAGCTTTCTTT. Based on the CDR3 plus reference TRBV19 and TRBJ1-1, the full variable domain is DGGITQSPKYLFRKEGQNVTLSCEQNLNHDAMYWYRQDPGQGLRLIYYSQIVNDFQKGDIAEGYSVSREKKESFPLTVTSAQKNPTAFYLCASSMGQQGLRVTEAFFGQGTRLTVV.